This T cell receptor (beta chain) was found in a study of molecular identifiers for immune sequencing clone quantification (dated 2018 in TCRdb). Describing the broader study: In a replicate experiment, RNA from 20,000 or 100,000 naive CD8 T cells was split into five aliquots, four of which were sequenced. CD8 T cells were used in a methods study to benchmark molecular-identifier clustering-based TCR repertoire sequencing (MIDCIRS) and TCR RNA copy counting. General findings and caveats noted by the study authors: In CMV-specific effector cells, clones with more than 20 RNA copies accounted for over 97% of molecules, whereas in naive cells such clones accounted for under 1%. Modeling indicated approximately 3 TCR RNA copies recovered per cell, compared with 7.5 to 10 by digital PCR, which implies a capture efficiency of 25% to 35%. The naive libraries included spiked-in Jurkat TCR RNA (under eleven copies' worth), and this Jurkat TCR RNA is not part of the donor repertoire. When barcode sub-clustering was omitted, TCR diversity was inflated by chimeric consensus sequences, with chimeras reaching as high as 47%. Even against a background of around 900,000 naive CD8 T cells, spiked-in Jurkat TCR RNA amounting to a single cell's worth was reported to be detectable. Highly expanded clone sizes could be underestimated if identical TCR molecules share a barcode.

Libraries of naive CD8 T cells were built from anywhere between roughly 19,000 and 1,000,000 sorted cells, with 10%, 30% or 50% of the purified RNA used. Naive CD8 T cells were FACS-sorted as CD8+CD4-CCR7+CD45RA+ on a BD FACSAria II into RLT Plus buffer. Detection sensitivity was tested by spiking Jurkat RNA equal to some 10 TCR copies' worth into samples containing about 17,000-1,000,000 naive CD8 T cells. CD8 T cells were enriched using RosetteSep CD8+ T Cell Enrichment Cocktail and Ficoll-Paque, and the enriched cells then underwent ACK red cell lysis. The method behind the library was PCR. The reads were generated on an Illumina HiSeq 4000. Bulk TCR libraries were generated as previously described, with the TCR primers listed in Table S5 used. The Qiagen AllPrep DNA/RNA kit was used to purify total RNA. Before analysis, reads from multiple sequencing runs of the same library were pooled. Concerning the study's data processing: Reads were retained only if their TCR constant sequence matched exactly, and those retained reads were trimmed to 150 nt and grouped according to their 12-nt molecular barcodes. Reads within each barcode group were sub-clustered using a 15% Levenshtein threshold, and quality-weighted consensus sequences were constructed for each RNA molecule. Non-functional sequences were discarded, and so were lower-count sequences lying one edit away from another sequence. Barcode sub-clusters with fewer than 20% of the maximum read count were removed, based on fitting two negative binomial distributions. Clones were called with MiXCR by TCRdb after fastp trimmed the public reads at Q25, and only in-frame beta chains were retained. Entries that share a CDR3 protein sequence are merged under the most common genes and DNA. For this entry, the V and J calls and clone size follow TCRdb and not the study's own pipeline. This sample comprises 350,000 or so distinct CDR3 sequences, about a fifth of them detected only once. Roughly 0.8% of the sample belongs to the ten largest clones.

V loses 4 bases of germline sequence and J loses 2 bases, and the interval between the two ends is 16 bases. CDR1 GTSNPN and CDR2 SVGIG were looked up in the germline V gene (reference sequence). From the cysteine through the phenylalanine, the CDR3 covers 15 amino acids. Left in the record is the CDR3 DNA by itself, 45 bases read in frame from the first base. Notes on this clonotype: It has no known antigen specificity. No quality values exist for individual bases; no much larger clone is one base distant.

The chain links TRBV30 with TRBJ2-3; D gene: possibly TRBD2, on 7 matching bases. This TCR came from a human donor in good health. Some libraries in this study had Jurkat cell RNA spiked in. Sequenced material: naive CD8+ T cells from blood, with Jurkat cell RNA spiked in. Read against the paper, the sample's cell subset or site label means: FACS-sorted CD8+CD4-CCR7+CD45RA+ naive T cells. At the DNA level, the sequence is TGTGCCTGGAACTCTGGGGGGGCCACCACAGATACGCAGTATTTT. It translates to CAWNSGGATTDTQYF. The reference TRBV30 and TRBJ2-3 proteins fill in what lies around the CDR3, so the full variable domain reads SQTIHQWPATLVQPVGSPLSLECTVEGTSNPNLYWYRQAAGRGLQLLFYSVGIGQISSEVPQNLSASRPQDRQFILSSKKLLLSDSGFYLCAWNSGGATTDTQYFGPGTRLTVL.